Below are 19 T cell receptor beta chains sequenced from a single sample in a study of cytomegalovirus exposure and HLA in healthy donors. Sequenced by immunoSEQ multiplex PCR; TCRdb stores in-frame clones only, minus some. The sample has about 58,000 clones; roughly 90% are singletons. The sequencing sample was made of PBMCs. The source is a man between 18 and 35 years old in good health and CMV-seronegative.

The chain links TRBV6-1 to TRBJ2-1; the match to TRBD1 covers 7 bases. The germline CDR1 and CDR2 sequences are MNHNS and SASEGT. V shed 6 bases, J shed 0 bases, and the junction held 2 bases outside the gene matches. There are 14 residues in the CDR3. Written as DNA, the CDR3 is TGTGCCAGCAGGGACAGGAACTCCTACAATGAGCAGTTCTTC. It yields the protein CASRDRNSYNEQFF.

The chain employs TRBV7-6 and TRBJ2-2; perhaps TRBD1 as D (5 bases). Germline V gene data show CDR1 as SGHVS and CDR2 as FNYEAQ. V was pared by 5 bases and J by 6 bases, with 10 bases between. The CDR3 covers 13 residues. CDR3 in DNA: TGTGCCAGCAGCCCAGGGTTGGCCGGGGAGCTGTTTTTT. This gives the protein CASSPGLAGELFF.

J is TRBJ2-2 and V is TRBV30; 8 bases fit TRBD2. The CDR3 is made up of 16 amino acids. V shed 1 base and J 4 bases; nucleotides not matched to a gene: 8. CDR1 is GTSNPN, CDR2 SVGIG, per germline (reference sequence). The CDR3 nucleotides are TGTGCCTGGAGTGCTTGGACTAGCTCGGGCACCGGGGAGCTGTTTTTT. Encoded protein: CAWSAWTSSGTGELFF.

V gene TRBV28 combines with J gene TRBJ2-7, with 9 bases lining up with TRBD2. The germline CDR1 and CDR2 sequences are MDHEN and SYDVKM. The CDR3 has 15 residues. Unmatched junction bases numbered 5, after V lost 3 bases and J lost 2 bases. The CDR3 reads CASSLSREGPYEQYF. Written as DNA, the CDR3 is TGTGCCAGCAGTTTGTCGCGGGAGGGCCCCTACGAGCAGTACTTC.

The chain employs TRBV27 and TRBJ2-2; D perhaps matches TRBD2 (6 bases). Germline values: CDR1 MNHEY, CDR2 SMNVEV (reference sequence). The CDR3 covers 15 residues. With 2 bases removed from V and 4 bases from J, the gap between germline ends came to 11 bases. The CDR3 DNA sequence: TGTGCCAGCAGTTTACGGTGGGAGGTCACCGGGGAGCTGTTTTTT. Its translation: CASSLRWEVTGELFF.

The chain is built from TRBV10-3 and TRBJ2-7; 7 nucleotides line up with TRBD2. There are 14 residues in the CDR3. Germline V gives CDR1 ENHRY, CDR2 SYGVKD. Losses at the gene ends were 3 bases for V and 3 bases for J; bases not matched to a gene: 5. Here the CDR3 DNA reads TGTGCCATCAGTGACTTTACTAGCGTCTACGAGCAGTACTTC. This translates into CAISDFTSVYEQYF.

The rearrangement uses TRBV30 and TRBJ2-5; 7 bases align to TRBD1. V was clipped by 3 bases and J by 5 bases; unmatched bases: 6. From germline, CDR1 is GTSNPN and CDR2 SVGIG (reference sequence). The CDR3 has 13 amino acids. The CDR3 spells CAWRNRGSETQYF. The CDR3 nucleotides are TGTGCCTGGAGGAACAGGGGTAGCGAGACCCAGTACTTC.

The chain combines TRBV19 with TRBJ2-7; D might be TRBD2 (6 bases). With 5 bases removed from V and 7 bases from J, the gap between germline ends came to 21 bases. The CDR3 has 15 amino acids. The V gene's germline CDR1 is LNHDA and CDR2 SQIVND (reference sequence). The CDR3 region is CASSPPGVRDAEQYF. Written as DNA, the CDR3 is TGTGCCAGTAGTCCCCCGGGGGTACGGGACGCAGAGCAGTACTTC.

This chain connects TRBV4-3 to TRBJ2-7; possibly TRBD2 for D (6 bases). Trimming removed 0 bases at V and 4 bases at J, with 13 bases between. In germline, CDR1 is LGHNA, CDR2 YSLEER. The CDR3 is 15 amino acids. CDR3 amino acids: CASSQDEAGPYEQYF. CDR3 in DNA: TGCGCCAGCAGCCAAGATGAGGCGGGACCATACGAGCAGTACTTC.

This chain connects TRBV7-9 to TRBJ2-1, with D perhaps TRBD2 (5 bases). Between the trimmed V and J ends, which lost 3 bases and 5 bases, there was a span of 11 bases. The CDR3 has 14 residues. Germline V gives CDR1 SEHNR, CDR2 FQNEAQ (reference sequence). CDR3 region: CASSLGAGDNEQFF. CDR3 coding DNA: TGTGCCAGCAGCTTGGGAGCAGGCGACAATGAGCAGTTCTTC.

The genes are TRBV4-3 and TRBJ2-1, with 7 positions matching TRBD1. Germline-derived CDR1 and CDR2 are LGHNA and YSLEER. V was clipped by 0 bases and J by 4 bases; unmatched bases: 6. This CDR3 comprises 16 residues. The CDR3 coding sequence is TGCGCCAGCAGCCAAGATGGGGACAGATCATACAATGAGCAGTTCTTC. Translating gives CASSQDGDRSYNEQFF.

The chain is built from TRBV28 and TRBJ2-5; 7 bases align to TRBD2. V was pared by 1 base and J by 2 bases, with 10 bases of the junction left unmatched. The CDR3 is 17 residues long. Germline values: CDR1 MDHEN, CDR2 SYDVKM. The CDR3 bases are TGTGCCAGCAGTTTATTATCCCAAGCGGGACGACAAGAGACCCAGTACTTC. Amino acids: CASSLLSQAGRQETQYF.

This sequence joins TRBV2 and TRBJ2-5, with 9 positions matching TRBD1. After removal of 7 bases from V and 4 bases from J, the junction contained 7 bases not matched to a gene. This CDR3 contains 14 residues. Germline V gene sequence: CDR1 SNHLY, CDR2 FYNNEI. The CDR3 bases are TGTGCCAGCACGAAGGACAGGGGATTAGAGACCCAGTACTTC. Translated: CASTKDRGLETQYF.

The chain combines TRBV30 with TRBJ1-2; 7 bases match TRBD1. The CDR3 sequence is 13 residues long. V lost 3 bases and J lost 7; bases outside the gene matches: 8. From germline, CDR1 is GTSNPN and CDR2 SVGIG (reference sequence). CDR3 amino acids: CAWSRNDRAGYTF. The CDR3 nucleotides read TGTGCCTGGAGCCGAAACGACAGGGCTGGCTACACCTTC. The full variable domain, completed using reference TRBV30 and TRBJ1-2, is SQTIHQWPATLVQPVGSPLSLECTVEGTSNPNLYWYRQAAGRGLQLLFYSVGIGQISSEVPQNLSASRPQDRQFILSSKKLLLSDSGFYLCAWSRNDRAGYTFGSGTRLTVV.

The chain employs TRBV6-4 and TRBJ2-1; TRBD2 agrees at 11 bases. The V and J ends lost 5 bases and 5 bases, in that order; junction bases with no gene match: 2. Germline CDR1 and CDR2: MRHNA and SNTAGT. The CDR3 has 14 amino acids. The DNA of the CDR3 is TGTGCCAGCAGTCCTAGCGGGGGGCACAATGAGCAGTTCTTC. This codes for CASSPSGGHNEQFF.

The chain has TRBV7-9 and TRBJ2-7, with TRBD2 as a possible D gene (6 bases). Germline CDR1 reads SEHNR; CDR2 reads FQNEAQ (reference sequence). Trimming took off 4 bases at V and 6 bases at J, with 22 bases between the two ends. This CDR3 is 16 amino acids long. In nucleotides, the CDR3 is TGTGCCAGCAGCTCCGTTAGGGACTTAACGTTCGGCGAGCAGTACTTC. This codes for CASSSVRDLTFGEQYF.

This chain connects TRBV30 to TRBJ1-2; 10 nucleotides line up with TRBD1. The germline CDR1 and CDR2 sequences are GTSNPN and SVGIG (reference sequence). This CDR3 is built from 13 residues. With V trimmed by 0 bases and J by 14 bases, 9 bases remained unmatched. CDR3: CAWSVRDRGTVTF. The CDR3 DNA is TGTGCCTGGAGTGTCCGGGACAGGGGTACTGTGACCTTC. Complete variable domain (other parts from reference TRBV30 and TRBJ1-2): SQTIHQWPATLVQPVGSPLSLECTVEGTSNPNLYWYRQAAGRGLQLLFYSVGIGQISSEVPQNLSASRPQDRQFILSSKKLLLSDSGFYLCAWSVRDRGTVTFGSGTRLTVV.

V gene TRBV6-5 combines with J gene TRBJ2-1, with D uncertain. The CDR3 covers 10 residues. Germline V gene lookup returns CDR1 MNHEY and CDR2 SVGAGI. V was clipped by 7 bases and J by 11 bases, with 9 bases between them. DNA of the CDR3: TGTGCCAGCATAGGAGAAAAGCAGTTCTTC. Translation gives CASIGEKQFF.

This rearrangement joins TRBV7-8 to TRBJ2-3; 15 bases agree with TRBD2. V was clipped by 1 base and J by 6 bases; unmatched bases: 5. The CDR3 runs 17 residues. Germline values: CDR1 SGHVS, CDR2 FQNEAQ. The CDR3 protein is CASSLGGTSGRTDTQYF. CDR3 in DNA: TGTGCCAGCAGCTTAGGGGGGACTAGCGGGAGGACCGATACGCAGTATTTT. Supplemented by reference TRBV7-8 and TRBJ2-3, the full variable domain reads GAGVSQSPRYKVAKRGQDVALRCDPISGHVSLFWYQQALGQGPEFLTYFQNEAQLDKSGLPSDRFFAERPEGSVSTLKIQRTQQEDSAVYLCASSLGGTSGRTDTQYFGPGTRLTVL.